This entry is about one T cell receptor beta chain. The data were produced by immunoSEQ multiplex PCR, yet TCRdb's version contains in-frame clones alone and is incomplete. Among roughly 80,000 clones listed, roughly 80% were seen once. V was shortened by 4 bases and J by 3 bases, with 13 bases between the two germline ends. Germline V gene lookup returns CDR1 SGHNT and CDR2 YENEEA. The CDR3 is 14 amino acids. This sample is drawn from a study of T cell clones after liver transplantation. Study-level information: TCRbeta sequencing after a pre-transplant mixed lymphocyte reaction identified graft-donor-reactive clones, later tracked in post-transplant blood.

Sequences were derived from CD4+ T cells from blood, sampled at the 22-month timepoint. The chain is built from TRBV11-3 and TRBJ2-7; D might be TRBD2 (5 bases). This clonotype was obtained from a human patient who received a liver transplant. Certain T cells may be donor cells from the graft. CDR3 region: CASSSAGGGYEQYF. CDR3 nucleotides: TGTGCCAGCAGCTCGGCGGGCGGCGGCTACGAGCAGTACTTC.